This T cell receptor beta chain was recovered during a study of T cell repertoires in cytomegalovirus infection. Background on the study: From public TCR beta signatures came an indication of both CMV infection and matching HLA type. Notes on the study in general: Clonotypes of TCR beta that were HLA-C-restricted and CMV-specific dominated the ex vivo response.

TCRdb recomputed calls from the reads with MiXCR, one row per CDR3 protein. Of hundreds of thousands of distinct CDR3 sequences in the sample, 25% to 35% were seen once. Notes on this clonotype: Its matching antigen is unknown.

The sequencing used cultured PBMCs, collected from culture after CMV antigen stimulation. The clonotype originates from a human donor in good health (CMV status not recorded). Some clones in this sample may be carry-over from other donors' samples.

CDR3 sequence: CASSQDRGGGSTEAFF. CDR3 DNA: TGTGCCAGCAGCCAAGATCGGGGAGGGGGGAGCACTGAAGCTTTCTTT. The V gene is TRBV4-2, the J gene TRBJ1-1; tentative D call: TRBD1 (6 bases). V lost 0 bases to trimming and J lost 4 bases, with 15 bases between them. Germline CDR1 and CDR2: LGHNA and YNFKEQ. CDR3 length: 16 residues.